A selection of T cell receptor beta chains follows, all from one sample in a study of blood T cells in healthy people across ages. TCRdb redid the calling of the 5' RACE reads with MiXCR, one entry per CDR3 protein. Among about a million distinct CDR3 sequences listed, about 53% were seen once. Sequencing was performed on blood. Source of these receptors: a woman between 55 and 75 years old in good health. The CDR3 runs from the conserved cysteine through the conserved F or W. The D gene is left open where the match is weak. Clone size, where shown, is once, few, many, or a class for clones that have expanded.

v_gene,abundance,j_gene,d_gene,CDR3aa,CDR3nt
TRBV12-3/TRBV12-4,.,TRBJ1-5,.,CASNLEGMGANQPQHF,TGTGCCAGCAACCTAGAGGGCATGGGGGCCAATCAGCCCCAGCATTTT
TRBV29-1,many,TRBJ2-5,.,CSVDSRGQGGGETQYF,TGCAGCGTTGATTCTCGGGGGCAAGGTGGGGGGGAGACCCAGTACTTC
TRBV15,few,TRBJ2-4,TRBD1,CATSTRTDRYIQYF,TGTGCCACCAGCACACGGACGGACAGGTACATTCAGTACTTC
TRBV28,.,TRBJ2-3,.,CASSPFPDTQYF,TGTGCCAGCAGTCCCTTTCCAGATACGCAGTATTTT
TRBV6-2/TRBV6-3,few,TRBJ2-1,TRBD2,CASSPRTSGRNRNEQFF,TGTGCCAGCAGCCCTCGCACCAGCGGGAGGAATCGGAATGAGCAGTTCTTC
TRBV2,.,TRBJ2-4,.,CASSGQSFGIQYF,TGTGCCAGCAGTGGACAGTCCTTCGGCATTCAGTACTTC
TRBV12-3/TRBV12-4,.,TRBJ1-2,.,CASSRDGSNYGYTF,TGTGCCAGCAGCCGGGACGGTTCTAACTATGGCTACACCTTC
TRBV20-1,.,TRBJ2-1,TRBD1,CSAKHRGDYNEQFF,TGCAGTGCCAAGCACAGGGGCGATTACAATGAGCAGTTCTTC
TRBV6-5,.,TRBJ2-7,.,CASRPLESSYNEQYF,TGTGCCAGCAGACCCTTAGAGAGCTCCTACAATGAGCAGTACTTC
TRBV4-3,once,TRBJ2-1,TRBD2,CASSPLAGGPVSYNEQFF,TGCGCCAGCAGCCCCCTGGCGGGAGGGCCGGTTTCCTACAATGAGCAGTTCTTC
TRBV12-3/TRBV12-4,.,TRBJ2-7,TRBD2,CASRDTSAAYEQYF,TGTGCCAGCAGAGACACTAGCGCGGCCTACGAGCAGTACTTC
TRBV20-1,.,TRBJ2-7,TRBD1,CSASFPGQTYEQYF,TGCAGTGCTTCCTTCCCGGGACAGACCTACGAGCAGTACTTC
TRBV20-1,few,TRBJ1-5,TRBD1,CSARLGQGSQPQHF,TGCAGTGCCCGGCTGGGACAGGGGAGTCAGCCCCAGCATTTT
TRBV7-2,.,TRBJ1-2,TRBD1,CASSLLRGLEGYTF,TGTGCCAGCAGCTTACTCAGGGGGCTCGAAGGCTACACCTTC
TRBV15,few,TRBJ2-5,TRBD1,CATSRGGQGYGETQYF,TGTGCCACCAGCAGAGGAGGACAGGGGTATGGGGAGACCCAGTACTTC
TRBV3-1,.,TRBJ2-7,.,CASSLSPRYYEQYF,TGTGCCAGCAGCCTATCCCCGAGATACTACGAGCAGTACTTC
TRBV20-1,.,TRBJ2-7,.,CSARDPPKDEQYF,TGCAGTGCTAGAGATCCGCCTAAGGACGAGCAGTACTTC
TRBV6-2/TRBV6-3,.,TRBJ2-3,.,CASSTLWRGSTDTQYF,TGTGCCAGCAGTACCCTGTGGCGAGGTAGCACAGATACGCAGTATTTT
TRBV28,few,TRBJ2-7,.,CASSLLTSSEGGEQYF,TGTGCCAGCAGTTTATTAACTAGCTCGGAAGGGGGAGAGCAGTACTTC
TRBV7-3,.,TRBJ2-2,.,CASSPSSRAGELFF,TGTGCCAGCAGCCCCTCGTCGCGAGCCGGGGAGCTGTTTTTT
TRBV12-3/TRBV12-4,.,TRBJ2-7,.,CASSLEITYEQYF,TGTGCCAGCAGTTTGGAAATCACCTACGAGCAGTACTTC
TRBV10-3,.,TRBJ2-5,TRBD2,CAISQSLTSGGTQYF,TGTGCCATCAGCCAATCCCTGACTAGCGGGGGGACCCAGTACTTC
TRBV11-2,.,TRBJ2-3,TRBD2,CASSLAGGLLTDTQYF,TGTGCCAGCAGCTTAGCTGGGGGACTACTTACAGATACGCAGTATTTT
TRBV27,.,TRBJ2-1,.,CASSLFGTSIYNEQFF,TGTGCCAGCAGTTTATTCGGGACTTCGATCTACAATGAGCAGTTCTTC
TRBV5-6,few,TRBJ2-2,.,CASSQARDPNTGELFF,TGTGCCAGCAGCCAGGCGCGGGATCCAAACACCGGGGAGCTGTTTTTT
TRBV6-1,.,TRBJ1-4,.,CASSEVWGAYVTNEKLFF,TGTGCCAGCAGTGAAGTCTGGGGCGCGTATGTGACTAATGAAAAACTGTTTTTT
TRBV5-6,.,TRBJ2-1,.,CASSGGPAIGEQFF,TGTGCCAGCAGCGGGGGCCCCGCGATCGGTGAGCAGTTCTTC
TRBV29-1,.,TRBJ2-7,.,CSVAPGKGGYEQYF,TGCAGCGTTGCCCCAGGGAAGGGTGGATACGAGCAGTACTTC
TRBV28,once,TRBJ2-3,TRBD2,CASSFLAGKRDTQYF,TGTGCCAGCAGTTTTCTAGCGGGCAAGAGAGATACGCAGTATTTT
TRBV7-6,few,TRBJ2-3,.,CASSGYPADTQYF,TGTGCCAGCAGCGGGTATCCGGCAGATACGCAGTATTTT
TRBV27,.,TRBJ1-2,TRBD1,CASSPGTGGVRGYTF,TGTGCCAGCAGTCCAGGGACAGGGGGCGTACGTGGCTACACCTTC
TRBV7-8,.,TRBJ2-3,.,CASSLAPLPLNTDTQYF,TGTGCCAGCAGCTTAGCTCCGCTTCCCCTAAACACAGATACGCAGTATTTT
TRBV2,.,TRBJ2-7,TRBD2,CASTRTGGPYEQYF,TGTGCCAGCACTAGGACGGGGGGACCCTACGAGCAGTACTTC
TRBV11-2,.,TRBJ2-3,TRBD2,CASSLVGLAGDGGDTQYF,TGTGCCAGCAGCTTAGTTGGACTAGCGGGAGATGGAGGAGATACGCAGTATTTT
TRBV3-1,.,TRBJ2-7,.,CASSRLGEFEQYF,TGTGCCAGCAGCCGACTAGGGGAATTCGAGCAGTACTTC
TRBV5-1,.,TRBJ2-7,.,CANSLAAAYEQYF,TGCGCCAACAGCTTGGCGGCCGCCTACGAGCAGTACTTC
TRBV15,many,TRBJ2-5,.,CATSRDLAVQYF,TGTGCCACCAGCAGAGATCTTGCGGTGCAGTACTTC
TRBV29-1,once,TRBJ2-1,TRBD1,CSVGWDSYNEQFF,TGCAGCGTTGGGTGGGACAGTTACAATGAGCAGTTCTTC
TRBV7-2,many,TRBJ2-7,.,CASSPRIGYEQYF,TGTGCCAGCAGCCCTAGAATAGGCTACGAGCAGTACTTC
TRBV11-3,.,TRBJ2-1,.,CASSYRGHEYNERFF,TGTGCCAGCAGCTATAGGGGCCACGAATACAATGAGCGGTTCTTC